The 2 T cell receptor beta chains below come from one sample, sequenced in a study of T cell repertoires in cytomegalovirus infection. Which antigens these TCRs recognize remains unknown. In TCRdb, the reads were re-called with MiXCR into one record per CDR3 protein. Of about 700,000 distinct CDR3 sequences in the sample, roughly a third are singletons; the top ten hold over 15%. This specimen was cultured PBMCs, taken from culture after CMV antigen stimulation. These receptors came from a human donor in good health (CMV status not recorded). Some clones in this sample may be carry-over from other donors' samples.

At least ten counts were recorded for this clonotype. This chain connects TRBV7-8 to TRBJ2-7; TRBD2 matches 8 bases. CDR1 SGHVS and CDR2 FQNEAQ come from the germline V gene. V lost 6 bases to trimming and J lost 2 bases; unmatched junction nucleotides: 3. The CDR3 sequence is 13 residues long. The CDR3, as DNA: TGTGCCAGCAGTCCACTAGCGGCCTACGAGCAGTACTTC. Amino acids: CASSPLAAYEQYF.

This clonotype was counted at least ten times. The rearrangement joins TRBV7-8 to TRBJ1-2; no firm D call. V dropped 4 bases and J dropped 2 bases, with 11 bases sitting between them. The length of the CDR3 is 14 residues. The germline CDR1 and CDR2 sequences are SGHVS and FQNEAQ. The CDR3 nucleotides read TGTGCCAGCAGCTCCACAGCCGGCAACTATGGCTACACCTTC. Translating it yields CASSSTAGNYGYTF.